This T cell receptor (beta chain) was sequenced in a study of blood T cell repertoires in COVID-19 (dated by TCRdb to the early 2020s). Concerning the study at large: The collaborator samples originated in the United States, Italy and Spain and spanned the acute and convalescent phases of COVID-19. The repertoires were released in a freely available public database intended as a resource for research on the immune response to SARS-CoV-2. The samples were drawn from two sources: the first 160 participants of the ongoing ImmuneRACE study, and over 1,000 subjects contributed by 6 global collaborators. A de-identified subject ID, COVID-19 status, age in years and sex were almost always included in the sample metadata. HLA class I and class II types, where available, came from metadata supplied by the sample provider rather than from assay-based typing. The prospective study material was composed of cDNA or gDNA derived from T cells, B-cell-depleted T cells, or PBMCs. Deeply sampled blood TCRbeta repertoires from subjects exposed to, actively infected with, or recovered from COVID-19 were included in the dataset.

General findings and caveats noted by the study authors: The amount of clinical and demographic metadata varied by source and participant and was provided uncurated.

The immunoSEQ Assay, a bias-controlled multiplex PCR, was used to amplify TCRbeta CDR3 regions from genomic DNA. The authors' analysis ran thus. The number of nucleated cells in each sample was estimated from the amplification of reference gene primers within the assay. To quantify the absolute abundance of each unique TCRbeta CDR3 rearrangement, sequence reads were collapsed and filtered. For each sample, productive Simpson clonality was calculated as the square root of Simpson's diversity index over productive rearrangements. This immuneACCESS table, as held by TCRdb, lists in-frame sequences with V and J called but not all clones. Of the missing ones, under half trace to an unresolved V gene in checked studies; the others have no known cause. From that table come the V and J calls and clone size; the DNA was used to work out D and trimming. In all, the sample holds under 30,000 clones, and more than 85% of those were seen once. 12% of the sample goes to the ten largest clones.

For this clone: Its antigen specificity is not known. Within one base of it there is no much larger clone, and no base qualities were kept.

The germline V gene provides CDR1 SGHRS and CDR2 YFSETQ. The CDR3, from cysteine to phenylalanine, totals 14 residues. This entry keeps only the CDR3 DNA: 42 bases, framed from base 1. V gives up 1 base and J gives up 3 bases, and the segment between their germline ends measures 10 bases. Each collaborating institution followed its own protocols to collect whole blood in K2EDTA tubes. Collaborator samples were shipped for TCRbeta analysis as frozen whole blood, isolated PBMCs, or DNA extracted from either sample type. The sequence links TRBV5-1 to TRBJ1-1, and the D gene may be TRBD1, 6 bases matching. The sequence was obtained from a human donor in a cohort sampled during active COVID-19. The donor label of this sample is uncertain. The material sequenced was peripheral blood. CDR3 sequence: CASSLSRGDTEAFF. The DNA sequence is TGCGCCAGCAGCTTGTCCAGGGGAGACACTGAAGCTTTCTTT.